A selection of T cell receptor beta chains follows, all from one sample in a study of CD8 T cells in Susac syndrome. TCRdb processed the immunoSEQ multiplex PCR reads anew with MiXCR; each CDR3 protein has one entry. This table has under 200,000 distinct CDR3 sequences, roughly 96% appearing once. The specimen was CD4+ T cells from PBMCs. These receptors were obtained from a human donor in good health. The CDR3 runs from the conserved cysteine through the conserved F or W. Each record gives: clone size, D gene, V gene, J gene, CDR3 DNA, CDR3 protein. D genes are given only for firm matches. Clone size is shown for a subset of rows, as once, few, many or a class of expanded clone.

NA	NA	TRBV29-1	TRBJ2-6	TGCAGCGTAGCTTATACGGGGTTTCAATCTGGGGCCAACGTCCTGACTTTC	CSVAYTGFQSGANVLTF
NA	NA	TRBV3-1	TRBJ2-3	TGTGCCAGCAGCCGGGACCTCGCGGCAGATACGCAGTATTTT	CASSRDLAADTQYF
NA	NA	TRBV11-2	TRBJ2-4	TGTGCCAGCAGCATCGACCGGGAAAACATTCAGTACTTC	CASSIDRENIQYF
NA	TRBD2	TRBV20-1	TRBJ2-5	TGCAGTGCTGACAGCGGGGGCTTGTACCAAGAGACCCAGTACTTC	CSADSGGLYQETQYF
NA	TRBD1	TRBV14	TRBJ2-4	TGTGCCAGCAGCCAGACAGGGGCGGGAAACATTCAGTACTTC	CASSQTGAGNIQYF
NA	NA	TRBV30	TRBJ1-5	TGTGCCTGGAGTGTACGATGGACTACTGATCAGCCCCAGCATTTT	CAWSVRWTTDQPQHF
NA	NA	TRBV20-1	TRBJ1-4	TGCAGTGCTATCCCGGGAGAGGAGGAAAAACTGTTTTTT	CSAIPGEEEKLFF
once	TRBD1	TRBV29-1	TRBJ1-4	TGCAGCGCGCGACGAACAGGGGGCGAAGAAAAACTGTTTTTT	CSARRTGGEEKLFF
NA	TRBD1	TRBV27	TRBJ2-7	TGTGCCAGCAGTTTTGGATGGGACAGGGCAATCTACGAGCAGTACTTC	CASSFGWDRAIYEQYF
NA	TRBD2	TRBV6-2/TRBV6-3	TRBJ2-2	TGTGCCAGCAGTTACTCGACTAGCGGGAGATGGGACACCGGGGAGCTGTTTTTT	CASSYSTSGRWDTGELFF
once	NA	TRBV5-4	TRBJ2-5	TGTGCCAGCAGCCACGAAGGGCGGGGAGAGACCCAGTACTTC	CASSHEGRGETQYF
NA	NA	TRBV3-1	TRBJ2-5	TGTGCCAGCAGCCAAGATTGGGGGGTTCGAGGAGAGACCCAGTACTTC	CASSQDWGVRGETQYF